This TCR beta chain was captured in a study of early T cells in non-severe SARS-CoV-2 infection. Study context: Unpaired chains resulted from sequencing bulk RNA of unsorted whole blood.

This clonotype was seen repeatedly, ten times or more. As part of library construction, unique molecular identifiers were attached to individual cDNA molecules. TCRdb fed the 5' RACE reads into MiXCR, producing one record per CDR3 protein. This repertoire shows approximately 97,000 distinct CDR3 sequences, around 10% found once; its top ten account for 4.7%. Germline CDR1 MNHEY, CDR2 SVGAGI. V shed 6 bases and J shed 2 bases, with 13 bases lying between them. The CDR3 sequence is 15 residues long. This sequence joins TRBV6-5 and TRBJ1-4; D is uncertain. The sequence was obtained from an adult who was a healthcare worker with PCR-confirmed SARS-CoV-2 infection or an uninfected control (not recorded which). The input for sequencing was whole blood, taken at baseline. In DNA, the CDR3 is TGTGCCAGCAGGGGTCGAGGGCCCACTAATGAAAAACTGTTTTTT. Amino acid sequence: CASRGRGPTNEKLFF.